Sequencing of this T cell receptor beta chain was carried out in a study of T cells in Graves' hyperthyroidism and ophthalmopathy (dated by TCRdb to the late 2010s). About the investigation overall: Peripheral blood samples were taken at the time of initial diagnosis, prior to any treatment. Whether ophthalmopathy could be predicted prospectively was tested in an independent validation cohort made up of approximately 19 hyperthyroidism patients plus 17 patients who later progressed to ophthalmopathy. For training and testing, the 100 patients in the discovery cohort were randomly divided in a 7:3 ratio. A discovery cohort of about a hundred patients, approximately 45 with Graves' ophthalmopathy and 57 with stable Graves' hyperthyroidism, was used to find distinguishing TCR V-J signatures. Following sampling, methimazole starting at 30 mg daily was given to hyperthyroidism patients, and high-dose intravenous methylprednisolone was given to ophthalmopathy patients. According to the paper, TCR Vbeta CDR3 sequencing was carried out on approximately 140 peripheral blood samples, which came from 40 to 45 ophthalmopathy, some 73 hyperthyroidism and approximately 17 progressor patients. Thyroid tissue and blood T-cell repertoires from six Graves' hyperthyroidism patients were also compared in the study. Overall results and qualifications from the work: Sample size was not statistically predetermined, and blinding of investigators to group allocation was not performed. In validation, the model predicted progression to ophthalmopathy with 60% to 71% sensitivity and around 72% specificity, a median of roughly seven months before onset. Most expanded thyroid clonotypes (frequency above 0.001) were also found in blood, which suggests that blood repertoires may mirror thyroid immune responses. Ophthalmopathy was separated from stable hyperthyroidism by a 13 V-J signature model, with approximately 85% sensitivity and approximately 81% specificity obtained in cross-validation and 80%/75% obtained in testing.

Graves' hyperthyroidism was defined as stable when no progression to ophthalmopathy occurred over 18 months of follow-up. Hyperthyroidism patients were newly diagnosed, with disease duration under 2 months, and aged 18 to 65 years. Patients with uncontrolled infections, other autoimmune diseases, pregnancy or lactation were excluded. Diagnoses were established on the basis of clinical symptoms, serum thyroxine and TRAb, thyroid ultrasound, and orbital computed tomography. PBMCs were isolated from 10 ml of fresh peripheral blood by Ficoll-Paque density gradient centrifugation. Total RNA was extracted with Trizol reagent, and quality was checked on an Agilent 2100 Bioanalyzer. This clonotype came up many times. Its cognate antigen has yet to be identified. No per-base quality is available; no much larger clone lies one base away. The cysteine opens and the phenylalanine closes a CDR3 of 16 amino acids. CDR3 DNA only is kept here, 48 bases in frame from base 1. CDR1 LNHDA and CDR2 SQIVND were looked up in the germline V gene (reference sequence). Trimming removed 8 bases from V and 1 base from J; the gene matches leave 12 bases unexplained.

Amplification of TCR beta CDR3 regions was carried out from RNA transcripts. The TCR CDR3 was subjected to a first round of RT-PCR using the HTBI primer set and the Qiagen OneStep RT-PCR kit. A second multiplex PCR round built the libraries, followed by size selection and purification. The libraries were sequenced on an Illumina HiSeq2000 using paired-end 100 bp reads. Per the source publication's procedure: Raw data were processed with SOAPnuke, discarding reads with adapters, uncalled bases, mean Phred below 15, or no exact constant-primer or identifier match. High-quality paired reads were merged using COPE v1.2.5, and each unique nucleotide sequence was defined as a clonotype. Clonotypes were aligned to IMGT TRBV, TRBD and TRBJ reference segments using MiTCR v1.1. Analysis was restricted to V-J combinations with a frequency above 0.0001, which covered roughly 99% of repertoires. The TCS score was defined as the ratio of F50 (clonal expansion) to E x V (chaos), calculated using BLOSUM62-based TCRdist between CDR3 peptides within each V-J. Welch's t-statistics and random forest reduced 450 to 600 V-J features to 10 to 15, which were used in a naive Bayes classifier (R e1071). Starting from the raw public reads, TCRdb applied fastp trimming at Q25, assembled clones with MiXCR and retained in-frame beta chains. Identical CDR3 proteins give one entry, which carries the most common genes and DNA. The V and J calls reflect TCRdb's pipeline rather than the authors' work. Here the sample has 460,000 or so distinct CDR3 sequences; about 15% occur a single time. The ten top clones hold less than 20% of the sample.

This TCR derives from a woman younger than 35 with Graves' hyperthyroidism. Material: blood. The chain was built from TRBV19 and TRBJ2-3; TRBD2 matches 7 bases in the middle. The CDR3 sequence is CASLYRRGVGTDTQYF. The DNA sequence is as follows: TGTGCCAGTCTTTACCGACGGGGGGTCGGCACAGATACGCAGTATTTT.